This T cell receptor beta chain was observed in a study of a mutant IDH1 vaccine in newly diagnosed glioma. Study in general: At weeks 1, 3, 5, 7, 11, 15, 19 and 23, patients received a vaccination, eight in all.

TCRdb's copy holds only in-frame clones and misses some; the assay was immunoSEQ multiplex PCR. The data hold about 120,000 clones, with 75% to 90% observed a single time. Time point: week 11, during vaccination. All doses held 300 ug of mutant IDH1 20-mer peptide, with topical imiquimod. With respect to this clone: Its antigen is not identified.

Germline V gene sequence: CDR1 MNHNS, CDR2 SASEGT. Trimming took off 1 base at V and 2 bases at J, with 11 bases between the two ends. The CDR3 spans 15 residues. Sample: PBMCs, taken from a glioma patient whose treatment included an IDH1 peptide vaccine. The sequence derives from a woman aged 50 to 65 with glioma. This chain links TRBV6-1 with TRBJ1-2; D gene ambiguous. The CDR3, as DNA: TGTGCCAGCAGTGAAGGCCTGGACGGAAACTATGGCTACACCTTC. Residues: CASSEGLDGNYGYTF.